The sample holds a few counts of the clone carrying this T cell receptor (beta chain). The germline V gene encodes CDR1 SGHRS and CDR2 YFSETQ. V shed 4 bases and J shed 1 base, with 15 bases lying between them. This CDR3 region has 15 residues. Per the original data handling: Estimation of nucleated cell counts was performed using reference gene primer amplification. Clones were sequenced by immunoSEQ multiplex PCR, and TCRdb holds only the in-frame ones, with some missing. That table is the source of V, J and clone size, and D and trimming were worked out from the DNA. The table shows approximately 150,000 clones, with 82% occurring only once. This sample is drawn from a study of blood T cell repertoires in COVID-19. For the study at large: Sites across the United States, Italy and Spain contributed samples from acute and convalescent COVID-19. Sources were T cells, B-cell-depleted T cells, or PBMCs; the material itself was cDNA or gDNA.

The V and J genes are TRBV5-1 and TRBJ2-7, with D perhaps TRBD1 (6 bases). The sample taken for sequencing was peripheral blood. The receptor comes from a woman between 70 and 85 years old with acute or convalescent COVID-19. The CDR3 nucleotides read TGCGCCAGCAGCCTAGCCGGAGACAGGTCCTACGAGCAGTACTTC. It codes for CASSLAGDRSYEQYF. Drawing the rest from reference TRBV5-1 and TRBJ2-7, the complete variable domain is KAGVTQTPRYLIKTRGQQVTLSCSPISGHRSVSWYQQTPGQGLQFLFEYFSETQRNKGNFPGRFSGRQFSNSRSEMNVSTLELGDSALYLCASSLAGDRSYEQYFGPGTRLTVT.